Listed below are T cell receptor beta chains from one sample, sequenced in a study of blood T cell repertoires in COVID-19. Using immunoSEQ multiplex PCR, the repertoire was profiled, and TCRdb retains in-frame clones only, with some absent. Seen here are some 140,000 clones, about 90% observed once, and the top ten hold about 0.57%. The sequenced sample consisted of peripheral blood. The receptors derive from a man aged 50-60 years with acute or convalescent COVID-19. Both conserved end residues are part of each CDR3. D genes are given only for firm matches. Expanded clones are given a class, and other clones once, few, many or no size at all.

>TRBV19|TRBJ1-1|-|-
TGTGCCAGTAGAGAAGCTGGTCGCATGAACACTGAAGCTTTCTTT
CASREAGRMNTEAFF
>TRBV7-6|TRBJ2-3|-|-
TGTGCCAGCAGCTTAGGAGGCACAGATACGCAGTATTTT
CASSLGGTDTQYF
>TRBV5-4|TRBJ2-7|TRBD1|-
TGTGCCAGCAGCTTTGACAGGGCCCCCTACGAGCAGTACTTC
CASSFDRAPYEQYF
>TRBV11-3|TRBJ2-2|-|once
TGTGCCAGCAGCTTATTCAGGAGGGAGCTTTCGAACACCGGGGAGCTGTTTTTT
CASSLFRRELSNTGELFF
>TRBV29-1|TRBJ2-3|-|-
TGCAGCGTTGAAACCCGCCGAGGAGAGTACTTT
CSVETRRGEYF
>TRBV19|TRBJ2-3|TRBD2|-
TGTGCCAGTAGTAGGGCGGGAGTCGCAGATACGCAGTATTTT
CASSRAGVADTQYF
>TRBV6-5|TRBJ1-2|-|-
TGTGCCAGCAGTTCCGCGGTAGGCTACACCTTC
CASSSAVGYTF
>TRBV29-1|TRBJ1-4|-|once
TGCAGCGCTCTAGTCACTACTAATGAAAAACTGTTTTTT
CSALVTTNEKLFF
>TRBV9|TRBJ2-5|TRBD2|-
TGTGCCAGCAGCGCCTCGCGGACTAGCGGGGGGAGTTTAGAGACCCAGTACTTC
CASSASRTSGGSLETQYF
>TRBV5-1|TRBJ2-5|-|-
TGCGCCAGCAGCTTGGGGCCGTACCAAGAGACCCAGTACTTC
CASSLGPYQETQYF
>TRBV7-9|TRBJ1-2|-|-
TGTGCCAGCAGCCCCGGGATAGGTGACTATGGCTACACCTTC
CASSPGIGDYGYTF
>TRBV7-2|TRBJ2-3|TRBD2|few
TGTGCCAGCAGCTTTGTTAGCGGGAGGCGCACAGATACGCAGTATTTT
CASSFVSGRRTDTQYF
>TRBV9|TRBJ2-2|-|-
TGTGCCAGCAGCGTAGGACTAGGGGACGCCGGGGAGCTGTTTTTT
CASSVGLGDAGELFF
>TRBV6-6|TRBJ1-2|TRBD1|-
TGTGCCAGCAGGGATAGGACAGGGGGCGACTATGGCTACACCTTC
CASRDRTGGDYGYTF
>TRBV6-6|TRBJ1-1|TRBD1|-
TGTGCCAGCAGTTACCCGTGGGACAGGCCAGGAACTGAAGCTTTCTTT
CASSYPWDRPGTEAFF
>TRBV6-5|TRBJ2-3|-|-
TGTGCCAGCAGTTACTCGGCCGCGTGGGGGGCAGATACGCAGTATTTT
CASSYSAAWGADTQYF
>TRBV2|TRBJ1-5|TRBD1|-
TGTGCCAGCAGCCCGGGACAGGCTTTCAATCAGCCCCAGCATTTT
CASSPGQAFNQPQHF
>TRBV30|TRBJ2-1|-|-
TGTGCCTGGTCCAAAACGGGGACTGCTTCCTACAATGAGCAGTTCTTC
CAWSKTGTASYNEQFF